This T cell receptor (beta chain) was sequenced during a study of blood T cell repertoires in COVID-19. Turning to the study itself: The samples span acute and convalescent COVID-19 from the United States, Italy and Spain. PBMCs, B-cell-depleted T cells, or T cells provided the cDNA or gDNA that made up the material.

This clone was seen once. Recruits, aged roughly 18 to 100 years, lived in 24 US areas. For recovered donors of Cohort 3, there were two negative PCRs, clearance, or symptom resolution. Assay: immunoSEQ multiplex PCR; the TCRdb copy retains only in-frame clones and omits some. The table records hundreds of thousands of clones, 70% to 90% of them present only once. The J segment lost 7 bases and the V segment lost 8 bases, leaving 5 bases of the junction unmatched. CDR1 is MDHEN, CDR2 SYDVKM, per germline. The CDR3 has 13 amino acids. This receptor was taken from a woman aged 50 to 65 who had recovered from COVID-19. The V call is TRBV28, the J call TRBJ1-5, with 10 nucleotides matching TRBD1. The material sequenced was PBMCs or T cells enriched from blood (not recorded which). The DNA for the CDR3 is TGTGCCAGCTTCGGACAGGGGGAACAGCCCCAGCATTTT. Translation: CASFGQGEQPQHF.